This T cell receptor beta chain was captured by sequencing in a study of OX40 agonist ivuxolimab in advanced cancers. Study-wide context: Ivuxolimab, an agonist antibody against OX40 (CD134), was given to patients. Study results and limitations: Both blood CD4+ and CD8+ T cells showed clonal growth by week 6 at 0.1 to 3.0 mg/kg. Some patients who did not respond also had low normalized T-cell clonal expansion. On average, CD8+ T cells had more expanded clones than CD4+.

Here immunoSEQ multiplex PCR was the method, and the copy in TCRdb shows in-frame clones only, minus some. The table has about 150,000 clones, 94% seen once. This CDR3 has 16 residues. The V gene end was trimmed by 4 bases and the J gene end by 2 bases; junction bases not matched to a gene: 8. Germline CDR1 reads SGHDT; CDR2 reads YYEEEE. As for this clone: Its antigen is unknown.

The input for sequencing was CD4+ or CD8+ T cells sorted from blood, taken in a trial of the OX40 agonist ivuxolimab. The chain links TRBV5-6 to TRBJ2-1; 8 bases match TRBD2. The sequence derives from an adult with an advanced solid tumor such as melanoma, head and neck, liver or kidney cancer. This CDR3 reads CASSRRSSGAYNEQFF. CDR3 nucleotide sequence: TGTGCCAGCAGCCGTCGGAGTAGCGGGGCCTACAATGAGCAGTTCTTC.